This TCR beta chain was documented in a study of tumor and adjacent non-tumor tissue in lung cancer. For the study at large: Stage I to III disease affected about nine men and 5 women aged 31 to 76.

The study, taken as a whole, reports: Tumor tissue had significantly higher TCR diversity than normal lung. Tumor repertoires had a smaller top 100 clone share than normal lung.

The CDR3 covers 15 residues. In germline, CDR1 is DFQATT, CDR2 SNEGSKA (reference sequence). In the case of this clonotype: The antigen remains unidentified. One end of the junction varies from germline; a read error may be responsible.

Three rounds of nested PCR, following a modified ARM-PCR protocol, produced the TCRbeta library. TCRdb used MiXCR to reprocess the multiplex PCR reads, holding one entry per CDR3 protein. The table includes about 80,000 distinct CDR3 sequences, 55% to 80% detected once. No cell sorting was done before RNA was extracted from the tissue. Between August and November 2014, newly diagnosed, chemotherapy-naive lung cancer patients underwent thoracic surgery in China. The receptor was isolated from a woman in her forties with non-small cell lung cancer. Source material: lung tumor tissue. The chain joins TRBV20-1 to TRBJ2-3; TRBD2 is a possible D gene (6 bases). CDR3 loop: CSVRVAGTSTDTQYF. The CDR3 coding sequence is TGCAGTGTTAGAGTCGCGGGAACTAGCACAGATACACAGTATTTT.